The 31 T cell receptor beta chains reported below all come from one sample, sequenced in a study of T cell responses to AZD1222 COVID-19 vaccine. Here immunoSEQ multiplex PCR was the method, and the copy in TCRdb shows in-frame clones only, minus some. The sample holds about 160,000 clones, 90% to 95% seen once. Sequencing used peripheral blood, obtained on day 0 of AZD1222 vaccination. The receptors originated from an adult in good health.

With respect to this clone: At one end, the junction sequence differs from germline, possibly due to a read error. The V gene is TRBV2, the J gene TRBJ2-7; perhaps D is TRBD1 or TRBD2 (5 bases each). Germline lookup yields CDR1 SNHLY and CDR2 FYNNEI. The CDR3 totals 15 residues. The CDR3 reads CASSEEARAGWGRSF. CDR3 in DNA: TGTGCCAGCAGTGAGGAGGCTAGGGCGGGTTGGGGACGCAGTTTC.

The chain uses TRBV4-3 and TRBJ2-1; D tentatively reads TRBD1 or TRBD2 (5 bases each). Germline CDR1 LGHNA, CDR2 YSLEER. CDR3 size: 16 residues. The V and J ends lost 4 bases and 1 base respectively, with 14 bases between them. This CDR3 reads CASSPRWGLSYNEQFF. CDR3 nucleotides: TGCGCCAGCAGCCCTCGGTGGGGGTTATCCTACAATGAGCAGTTCTTC.

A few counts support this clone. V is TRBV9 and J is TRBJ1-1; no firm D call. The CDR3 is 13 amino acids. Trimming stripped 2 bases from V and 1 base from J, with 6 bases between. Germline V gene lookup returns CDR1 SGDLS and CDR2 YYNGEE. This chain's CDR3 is CASSVTANTEAFF. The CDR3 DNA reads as TGTGCCAGCAGCGTTACAGCGAACACTGAAGCTTTCTTT.

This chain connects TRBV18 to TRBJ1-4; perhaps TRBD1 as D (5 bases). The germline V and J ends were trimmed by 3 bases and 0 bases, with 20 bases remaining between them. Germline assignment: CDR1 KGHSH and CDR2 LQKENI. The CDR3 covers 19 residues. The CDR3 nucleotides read TGTGCCAGCTCACCGCTGAGGTCAGGGAGGGTTGCAACTAATGAAAAACTGTTTTTT. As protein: CASSPLRSGRVATNEKLFF.

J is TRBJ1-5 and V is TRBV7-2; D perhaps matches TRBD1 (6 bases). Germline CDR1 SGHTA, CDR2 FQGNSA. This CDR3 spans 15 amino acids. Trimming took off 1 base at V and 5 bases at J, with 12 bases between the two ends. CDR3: CASSLDGGTHQPQHF. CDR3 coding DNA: TGTGCCAGCAGCTTAGATGGGGGCACACATCAGCCCCAGCATTTT. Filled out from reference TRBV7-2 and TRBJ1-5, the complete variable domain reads GAGVSQSPSNKVTEKGKDVELRCDPISGHTALYWYRQSLGQGLEFLIYFQGNSAPDKSGLPSDRFSAERTGGSVSTLTIQRTQQEDSAVYLCASSLDGGTHQPQHFGDGTRLSIL.

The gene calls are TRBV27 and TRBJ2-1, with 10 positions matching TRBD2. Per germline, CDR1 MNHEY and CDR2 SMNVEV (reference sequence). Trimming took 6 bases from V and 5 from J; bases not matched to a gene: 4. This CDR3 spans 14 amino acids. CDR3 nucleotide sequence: TGTGCCAGCAGACTAGCGGGGTTAAACAATGAGCAGTTCTTC. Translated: CASRLAGLNNEQFF.

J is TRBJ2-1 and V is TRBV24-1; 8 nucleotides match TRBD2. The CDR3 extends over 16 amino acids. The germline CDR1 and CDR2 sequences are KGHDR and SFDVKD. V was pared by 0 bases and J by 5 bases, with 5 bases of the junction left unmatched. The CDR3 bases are TGTGCCACCAGTGATTTGCAAGCGGGAGACCACAATGAGCAGTTCTTC. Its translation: CATSDLQAGDHNEQFF.

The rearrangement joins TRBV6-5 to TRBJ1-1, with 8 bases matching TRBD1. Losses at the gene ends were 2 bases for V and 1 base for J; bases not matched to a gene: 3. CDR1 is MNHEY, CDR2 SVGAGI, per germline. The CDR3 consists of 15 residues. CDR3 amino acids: CASSYEGTGNTEAFF. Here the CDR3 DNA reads TGTGCCAGCAGTTACGAAGGGACAGGGAACACTGAAGCTTTCTTT.

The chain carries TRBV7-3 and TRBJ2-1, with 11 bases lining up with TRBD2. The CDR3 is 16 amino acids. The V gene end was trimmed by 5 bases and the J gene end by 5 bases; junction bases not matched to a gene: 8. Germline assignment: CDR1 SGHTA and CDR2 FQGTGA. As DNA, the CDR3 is TGTGCCAGCAGCCCGGGACTAGCGGCCATAGACAATGAGCAGTTCTTC. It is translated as CASSPGLAAIDNEQFF.

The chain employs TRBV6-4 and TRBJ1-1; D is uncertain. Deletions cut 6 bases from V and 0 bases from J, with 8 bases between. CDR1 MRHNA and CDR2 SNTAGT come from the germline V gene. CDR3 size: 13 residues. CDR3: CASSATLNTEAFF. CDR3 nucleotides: TGTGCCAGCAGCGCGACTCTGAACACTGAAGCTTTCTTT.

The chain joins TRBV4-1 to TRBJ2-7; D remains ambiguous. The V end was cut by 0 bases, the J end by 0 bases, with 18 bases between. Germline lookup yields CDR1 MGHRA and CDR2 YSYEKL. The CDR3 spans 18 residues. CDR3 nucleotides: TGCGCCAGCAGCCAAGATAGCACTCGGGCCGCTAGCTCCTACGAGCAGTACTTC. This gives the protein CASSQDSTRAASSYEQYF.

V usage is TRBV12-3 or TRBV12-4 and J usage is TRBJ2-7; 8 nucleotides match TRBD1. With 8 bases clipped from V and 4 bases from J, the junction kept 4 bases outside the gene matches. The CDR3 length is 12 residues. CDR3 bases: TGTGCCAGCCAGGGGGCAATGTACGAGCAGTACTTC. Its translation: CASQGAMYEQYF.

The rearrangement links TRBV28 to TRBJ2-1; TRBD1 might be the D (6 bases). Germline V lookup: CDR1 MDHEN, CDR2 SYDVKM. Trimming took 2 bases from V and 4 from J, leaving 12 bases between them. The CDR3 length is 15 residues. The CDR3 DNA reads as TGTGCCAGCAGTTTACTGGGGGCGAATTACAATGAGCAGTTCTTC. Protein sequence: CASSLLGANYNEQFF.

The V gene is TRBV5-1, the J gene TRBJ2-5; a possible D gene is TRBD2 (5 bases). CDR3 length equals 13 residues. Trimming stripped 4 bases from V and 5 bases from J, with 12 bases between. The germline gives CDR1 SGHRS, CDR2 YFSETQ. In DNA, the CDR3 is TGCGCCAGCAGCCTCCTAGGCGGGGAGACCCAGTACTTC. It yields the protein CASSLLGGETQYF.

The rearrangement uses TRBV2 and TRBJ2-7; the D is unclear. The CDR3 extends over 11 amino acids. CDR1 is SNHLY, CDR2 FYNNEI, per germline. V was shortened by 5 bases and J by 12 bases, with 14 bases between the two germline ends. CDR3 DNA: TGTGCCAGCAGTCGCAACGGAAGTCCGTACTTC. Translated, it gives CASSRNGSPYF.

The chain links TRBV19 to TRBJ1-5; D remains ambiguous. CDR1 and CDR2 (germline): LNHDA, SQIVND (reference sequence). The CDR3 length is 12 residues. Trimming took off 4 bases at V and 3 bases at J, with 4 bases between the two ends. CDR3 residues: CASSNSNQPQHF. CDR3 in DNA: TGTGCCAGTAGTAATTCCAATCAGCCCCAGCATTTT. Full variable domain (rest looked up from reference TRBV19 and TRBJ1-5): DGGITQSPKYLFRKEGQNVTLSCEQNLNHDAMYWYRQDPGQGLRLIYYSQIVNDFQKGDIAEGYSVSREKKESFPLTVTSAQKNPTAFYLCASSNSNQPQHFGDGTRLSIL.

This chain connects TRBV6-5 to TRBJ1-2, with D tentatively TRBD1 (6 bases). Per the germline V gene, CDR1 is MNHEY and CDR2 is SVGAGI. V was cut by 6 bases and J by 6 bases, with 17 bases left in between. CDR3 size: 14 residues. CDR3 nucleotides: TGTGCCAGCAGCCTAGAGGGGGGAACTAATGGCTACACCTTC. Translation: CASSLEGGTNGYTF.

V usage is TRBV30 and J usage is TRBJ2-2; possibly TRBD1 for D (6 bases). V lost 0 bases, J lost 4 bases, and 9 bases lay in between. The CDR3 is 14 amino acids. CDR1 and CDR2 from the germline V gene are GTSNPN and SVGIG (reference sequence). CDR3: CAWSVGQSTGELFF. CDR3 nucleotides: TGTGCCTGGAGTGTAGGACAGAGCACCGGGGAGCTGTTTTTT.

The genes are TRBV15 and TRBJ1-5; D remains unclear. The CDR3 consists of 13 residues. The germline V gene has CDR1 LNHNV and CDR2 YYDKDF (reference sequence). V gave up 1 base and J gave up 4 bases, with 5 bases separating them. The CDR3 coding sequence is TGTGCCACCAGCAGAGGGGGAAATCAGCCCCAGCATTTT. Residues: CATSRGGNQPQHF.

CDR3 nucleotide sequence: TGTGCCAGTAGCCCGAGACAGGCAAATAATGAAAAACTGTTTTTT. Its protein is CASSPRQANNEKLFF. The chain couples TRBV19 to TRBJ1-4, with D possibly TRBD1 on 6 matching bases. CDR3 length equals 15 residues. In germline, CDR1 is LNHDA, CDR2 SQIVND (reference sequence). Between the trimmed V and J ends, which lost 6 bases and 4 bases, there was a span of 15 bases.

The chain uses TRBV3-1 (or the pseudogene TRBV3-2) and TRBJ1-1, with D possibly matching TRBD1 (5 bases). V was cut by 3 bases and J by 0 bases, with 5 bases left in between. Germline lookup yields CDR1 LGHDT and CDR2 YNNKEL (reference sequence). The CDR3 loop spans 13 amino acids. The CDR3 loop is CASSQGLNTEAFF. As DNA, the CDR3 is TGTGCCAGCAGCCAGGGACTGAACACTGAAGCTTTCTTT.

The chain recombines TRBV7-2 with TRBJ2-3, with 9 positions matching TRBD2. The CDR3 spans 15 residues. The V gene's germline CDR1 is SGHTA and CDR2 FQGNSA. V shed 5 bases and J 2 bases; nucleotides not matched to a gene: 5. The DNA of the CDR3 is TGTGCCAGCAGCCCTGGACTAGCGTACACAGATACGCAGTATTTT. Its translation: CASSPGLAYTDTQYF.

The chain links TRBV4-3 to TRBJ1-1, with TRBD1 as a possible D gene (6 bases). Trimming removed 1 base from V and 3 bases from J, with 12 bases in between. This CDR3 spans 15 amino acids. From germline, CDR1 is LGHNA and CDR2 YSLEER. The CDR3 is CASSQAQGWDTEAFF. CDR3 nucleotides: TGCGCCAGCAGCCAAGCACAGGGATGGGACACTGAAGCTTTCTTT.

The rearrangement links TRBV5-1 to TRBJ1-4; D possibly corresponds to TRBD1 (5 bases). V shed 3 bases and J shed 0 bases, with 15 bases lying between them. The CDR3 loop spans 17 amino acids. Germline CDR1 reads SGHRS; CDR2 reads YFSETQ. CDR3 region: CASSWGGGSSTNEKLFF. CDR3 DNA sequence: TGCGCCAGCAGCTGGGGCGGGGGAAGTTCAACTAATGAAAAACTGTTTTTT.

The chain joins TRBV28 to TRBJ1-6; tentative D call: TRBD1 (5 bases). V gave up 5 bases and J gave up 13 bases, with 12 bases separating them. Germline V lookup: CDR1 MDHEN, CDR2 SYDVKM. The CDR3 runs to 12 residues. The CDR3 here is CASSGALVPLHF. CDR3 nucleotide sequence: TGTGCCAGCAGTGGGGCCCTCGTCCCCCTCCACTTT.

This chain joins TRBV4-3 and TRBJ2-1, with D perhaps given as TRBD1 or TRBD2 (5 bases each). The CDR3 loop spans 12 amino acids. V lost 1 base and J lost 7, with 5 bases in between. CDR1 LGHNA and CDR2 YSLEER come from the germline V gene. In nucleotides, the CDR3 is TGCGCCAGCAGCCAAGGGGGGAATGAGCAGTTCTTC. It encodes CASSQGGNEQFF.

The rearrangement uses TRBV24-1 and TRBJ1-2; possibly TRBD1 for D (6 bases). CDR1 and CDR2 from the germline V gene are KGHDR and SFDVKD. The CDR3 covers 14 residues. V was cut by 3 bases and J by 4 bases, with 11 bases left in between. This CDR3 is CATSDDDRSYGYTF. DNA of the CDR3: TGTGCCACCAGTGATGATGACAGGTCCTATGGCTACACCTTC.

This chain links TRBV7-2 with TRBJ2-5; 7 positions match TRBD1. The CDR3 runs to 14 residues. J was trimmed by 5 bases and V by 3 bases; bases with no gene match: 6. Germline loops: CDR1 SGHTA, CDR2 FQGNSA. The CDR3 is CASSFPTGLETQYF. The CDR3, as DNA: TGTGCCAGCAGCTTCCCGACAGGGTTGGAGACCCAGTACTTC.

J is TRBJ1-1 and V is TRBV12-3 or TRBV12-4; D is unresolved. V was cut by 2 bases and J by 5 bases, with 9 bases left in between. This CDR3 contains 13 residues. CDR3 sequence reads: CASSLMGGTEAFF. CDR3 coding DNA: TGTGCCAGCAGTTTAATGGGAGGGACTGAAGCTTTCTTT.

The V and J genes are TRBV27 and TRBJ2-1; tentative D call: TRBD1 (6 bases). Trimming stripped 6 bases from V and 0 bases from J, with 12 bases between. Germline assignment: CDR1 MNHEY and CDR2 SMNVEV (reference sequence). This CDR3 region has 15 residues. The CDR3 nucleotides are TGTGCCAGCAGCCCCCAGGGGAGCTCCTACAATGAGCAGTTCTTC. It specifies CASSPQGSSYNEQFF.

CDR3 amino acids: CATSDAQGSTDTQYF. The CDR3 DNA follows: TGTGCCACCAGTGATGCGCAGGGGTCCACAGATACGCAGTATTTT. The rearrangement uses TRBV24-1 and TRBJ2-3; TRBD1 is a possible D gene (6 bases). V was clipped by 3 bases and J by 2 bases, with 11 bases between them. The length of the CDR3 is 15 residues. Germline CDR1 and CDR2: KGHDR and SFDVKD.